These T cell receptor beta chains were read from a single sample in a study of T cell responses to AZD1222 COVID-19 vaccine. Assay used: immunoSEQ multiplex PCR; TCRdb lists only in-frame clones, some missing. This sample has around 130,000 clones, with about 89% found just once. The specimen comprised peripheral blood, sampled 28 days after the second dose of the MenACWY control vaccine. These receptors were obtained from an adult who received the MenACWY meningococcal vaccine as a control. Each CDR3 is given with its conserved first and last residue. D genes are given only for firm matches. Size is stated for part of the rows, as once, few or many counts, or as a class when the clone is expanded.

D	size	V	J	CDR3	DNA
TRBD2	-	TRBV19	TRBJ2-2	CASSMGGGPAGELFF	TGTGCCAGTAGTATGGGGGGAGGGCCGGCCGGGGAGCTGTTTTTT
TRBD2	-	TRBV19	TRBJ2-5	CASGGEWAGETQYF	TGTGCCAGTGGGGGGGAGTGGGCTGGTGAGACCCAGTACTTC
TRBD1	-	TRBV5-1	TRBJ2-7	CASSLRQGAPGEQYF	TGCGCCAGCAGCTTGAGACAGGGGGCGCCTGGCGAGCAGTACTTC
TRBD2	once	TRBV15	TRBJ2-7	CATSPPPSFSGRGEQYF	TGTGCCACCAGCCCCCCCCCGAGTTTTAGCGGGAGGGGCGAGCAGTACTTC
TRBD1	-	TRBV18	TRBJ2-7	CASSPSQGRRDEQYF	TGTGCCAGCTCACCATCACAGGGGCGTCGAGACGAGCAGTACTTC
-	-	TRBV6-5	TRBJ1-6	CASSRVSPLHF	TGTGCCAGCAGTAGGGTTTCACCCCTCCACTTT
-	-	TRBV10-2	TRBJ2-7	CASSNYEQYF	TGCGCCAGCAGCAACTACGAGCAGTACTTC
TRBD1	-	TRBV3-1/TRBV3-2	TRBJ1-4	CASSLGLGQINEKLFF	TGTGCCAGCAGCCTGGGCCTGGGACAGATTAATGAAAAACTGTTTTTT
TRBD1	-	TRBV28	TRBJ2-7	CASSSGQGAYEQYF	TGTGCCAGCAGTTCAGGACAGGGGGCTTACGAGCAGTACTTC
TRBD1	-	TRBV27	TRBJ1-2	CASSLGTGADYGYTF	TGTGCCAGCAGTTTGGGGACAGGGGCGGACTATGGCTACACCTTC
TRBD1	-	TRBV7-9	TRBJ2-1	CASSSKGTGTEQFF	TGTGCCAGCAGCTCGAAGGGGACAGGGACCGAGCAGTTCTTC
-	-	TRBV7-2	TRBJ1-1	CASSYMAGRNTEAFF	TGTGCCAGCAGCTACATGGCAGGAAGGAACACTGAAGCTTTCTTT
-	-	TRBV12-3/TRBV12-4	TRBJ2-1	CASSWSSNEQFF	TGTGCCAGCAGTTGGAGTTCCAATGAGCAGTTCTTC
TRBD1	-	TRBV28	TRBJ1-2	CASRNGQGARGYTF	TGTGCCAGCAGGAATGGACAGGGGGCGAGGGGCTACACCTTC
TRBD1	-	TRBV18	TRBJ2-5	CASSPMDRAGETQYF	TGTGCCAGCTCACCTATGGACAGGGCGGGGGAGACCCAGTACTTC
-	-	TRBV7-7	TRBJ2-5	CASSPNSGRQETQYF	TGTGCCAGCAGCCCTAATTCCGGCAGGCAAGAGACCCAGTACTTC
-	-	TRBV9	TRBJ1-2	CASSVGGDAANYGYTF	TGTGCCAGCAGCGTCGGGGGGGACGCAGCTAACTATGGCTACACCTTC
TRBD1	-	TRBV28	TRBJ2-7	CASSSYTGTGGAYEQYF	TGTGCCAGCAGTTCCTACACCGGGACAGGGGGGGCCTACGAGCAGTACTTC
TRBD1	-	TRBV9	TRBJ1-1	CASSAGQGRTEAFF	TGTGCCAGCAGCGCCGGACAGGGGAGGACTGAAGCTTTCTTT
-	-	TRBV18	TRBJ1-4	CASSPGQGPNEKLFF	TGTGCCAGCTCACCAGGGCAGGGACCTAATGAAAAACTGTTTTTT
-	-	TRBV2	TRBJ1-3	CASSTGRGSGNTIYF	TGTGCCAGCAGTACGGGACGGGGCTCTGGAAACACCATATATTTT
-	-	TRBV12-2	TRBJ1-4	CASRLQWTGSEKLFF	TGTGCAAGTCGCTTGCAATGGACAGGGAGTGAAAAACTGTTTTTT
-	few	TRBV6-5	TRBJ1-1	CASSYWGAGVAFF	TGTGCCAGCAGTTACTGGGGGGCCGGGGTAGCTTTCTTT
-	once	TRBV19	TRBJ2-2	CASMSSGELFF	TGTGCCAGTATGAGTTCCGGGGAGCTGTTTTTT
-	-	TRBV19	TRBJ1-5	CASSIVEAGSQPQHF	TGTGCCAGTAGTATAGTTGAAGCAGGGAGTCAGCCCCAGCATTTT
-	-	TRBV5-1	TRBJ2-5	CASSLPSDSQETQYF	TGCGCCAGCAGCTTGCCTTCGGACAGCCAAGAGACCCAGTACTTC
-	-	TRBV9	TRBJ2-3	CASSVRGTVSTDTQYF	TGTGCCAGCAGCGTAAGAGGGACGGTGAGCACAGATACGCAGTATTTT
-	-	TRBV7-9	TRBJ2-6	CASSVTVLSGANVLTF	TGTGCCAGCAGCGTCACCGTGCTCTCTGGGGCCAACGTCCTGACTTTC
TRBD1	-	TRBV28	TRBJ2-7	CASSPTDRGGYEQYF	TGTGCCAGCAGCCCGACGGACAGGGGTGGGTACGAGCAGTACTTC
-	-	TRBV7-2	TRBJ2-3	CASSLLGPDTQYF	TGTGCCAGCAGCTTACTGGGCCCAGATACGCAGTATTTT
-	few	TRBV29-1	TRBJ1-5	CSATYGGYQPQHF	TGCAGCGCCACGTACGGGGGTTACCAGCCCCAGCATTTT
-	-	TRBV28	TRBJ1-2	CASSPPVGGYTF	TGTGCCAGCAGCCCTCCGGTGGGCGGCTACACCTTC
TRBD1	-	TRBV10-2	TRBJ1-1	CASLPTGYTEAFF	TGCGCCAGCCTCCCGACAGGGTACACTGAAGCTTTCTTT
-	-	TRBV6-5	TRBJ1-1	CASSRHPQRNTEAFF	TGTGCCAGCAGTCGACATCCCCAAAGGAACACTGAAGCTTTCTTT
-	-	TRBV7-9	TRBJ1-1	CASSGGAEAFF	TGTGCCAGCAGCGGGGGGGCTGAAGCTTTCTTT
TRBD1	-	TRBV7-6	TRBJ2-2	CASSLTGVNTGELFF	TGTGCCAGCAGCCTGACAGGGGTTAACACCGGGGAGCTGTTTTTT
TRBD2	-	TRBV5-4	TRBJ2-1	CASSLEASGLNNEQFF	TGTGCCAGCAGCTTGGAAGCTAGCGGGCTCAACAATGAGCAGTTCTTC
-	few	TRBV15	TRBJ1-2	CATSRAGGTEVVLGGYTF	TGTGCCACCAGCAGAGCTGGGGGTACAGAGGTGGTTCTGGGTGGCTACACCTTC
TRBD1	-	TRBV11-2	TRBJ2-2	CASSADRTNTGELFF	TGTGCCAGCAGCGCGGACAGGACGAACACCGGGGAGCTGTTTTTT
-	-	TRBV9	TRBJ1-1	CASSVAGEFTEAFF	TGTGCCAGCAGCGTAGCAGGGGAGTTCACTGAAGCTTTCTTT
TRBD1	-	TRBV6-5	TRBJ2-7	CASSYARGRHEQYF	TGTGCCAGCAGTTACGCCAGGGGGCGCCACGAGCAGTACTTC
TRBD1	-	TRBV16	TRBJ1-1	CASSHYRGNTEAFF	TGTGCCAGCAGCCATTACAGGGGTAACACTGAAGCTTTCTTT
-	once	TRBV2	TRBJ2-7	CASSYGTSYEQYF	TGTGCCAGCAGTTACGGGACCTCCTACGAGCAGTACTTC
TRBD2	-	TRBV5-5	TRBJ2-2	CASSSPGGGSNTGELFF	TGTGCCAGCAGCTCACCTGGGGGAGGGTCGAACACCGGGGAGCTGTTTTTT
TRBD1	-	TRBV19	TRBJ2-5	CASSRDSQETQYF	TGTGCCAGTAGTCGGGACAGCCAAGAGACCCAGTACTTC
TRBD2	-	TRBV5-1	TRBJ2-3	CASSSGGSSGRTSTDTQYF	TGCGCCAGCAGCTCAGGGGGCTCTAGCGGGAGGACGAGCACAGATACGCAGTATTTT